This T cell receptor (beta chain) was profiled in a study of long-term antiretroviral therapy in people with HIV (dated by TCRdb to the early 2020s). Looking at the study overall: The earliest samples were collected about a decade before the 2015 WHO recommendation for immediate ART, when ART was typically delayed until CD4 counts fell. A retrospective serial study tested whether changes in peripheral blood TRB repertoire composition and diversity were associated with ART initiation and durable HIV suppression. A total of under 250 cryopreserved PBMC samples came from 30 adults with confirmed HIV infection and were collected serially over a mean of about six years (range 1-12). About 35% of the 30 participants with HIV were female. No cross-contamination during QIAcube processing was seen in test extractions of a monoclonal T-cell line run alongside 30 to 35 polyclonal samples. Paper-wide results and their limitations: CDR3 length ranges in HIV repertoires were narrower than in controls, and network structure suggested an antigen-experienced repertoire with only a slight naive shift after ART. The samples were dated from about 2003 to 2018, and the ART regimens that were used may be less effective than current ART regimens. Starting ART was linked to a significant rise in TRB diversity, yet even with long-term ART the diversity remained significantly lower than in transplant donor controls. The repertoire was dominated across all time points by expanded TRB clones identified before ART initiation, although this dominance was seen to fluctuate and to decrease in many PLHIV after ART. Unsorted PBMC were profiled instead of sorted CD4+ and CD8+ T cells because pre-ART samples had limited cell numbers. No data were available on ART adherence, viral resistance or therapy changes, limiting inferences about post-ART repertoire changes. Because PBMC availability was limited, only the TCR beta chain was sequenced, with no alpha chain pairing.

The immunoSEQ hsTCRB v3.0 assay was used at survey level resolution to sequence the TRB variable region. A depth of about 35,000-50,000 T-cell genomes per sample was targeted for TRB sequencing. Pooled TRB libraries were sequenced on an Illumina MiSeq with a v3 150-cycle kit. Regarding the original processing steps: Repertoire analysis was run in R within a reproducible Nextflow workflow that covered QC, data transformation and analysis. LymphoSeq2, an R package for exploring AIRR-Seq data, was used to implement custom analyses. A handful of samples yielding fewer than 5000 total TRB sequences were excluded, leaving around 190 analyzed HIV repertoires. Among the roughly 200 retained HIV repertoires, 55 to 60 were collected before ART initiation and 129 after ART initiation. Repertoires were downsampled to 5000 TRB nucleotide sequences, with summary statistics averaged over 100 downsampling iterations. The analysis kept only TRB sequences whose CDR3 regions were at least seven amino acids long. Diversity was assessed using a clonality score derived from Shannon entropy and using the Gini coefficient. In the repertoire networks, any two of the top 5000 CDR3 amino acid sequences were linked whenever the two sequences differed by an edit distance of one. GLIPH2 predicted antigen specificity groups and MHC restriction for TRB CDR3 amino acid sequences. To flag known associations with CMV, EBV, HIV or tissue antigens, CDR3 amino acid sequences were compared against VDJdb and McPAS-TCR. Pre-ART, post-ART and control groups were compared with Wilcoxon signed-rank tests and Holm-Bonferroni correction. This is the immuneACCESS table as TCRdb keeps it, with only in-frame sequences that have V and J called. A part of the clones is gone; compared with another copy, unresolved V genes explain less than half, and the rest is unexplained. The V and J calls and clone size were taken over from that table, and D and trimming were inferred from the DNA. In this sample the table shows 20,000 or so clones, roughly 80% of which occur a single time. 5.6% of the sample lies in the top ten.

As regards this clone: Its antigen target is currently unknown. The sample holds no much larger clone one base away, and base qualities are not on file.

Inclusion was restricted to participants for whom at least one PBMC sample before ART initiation and at least two post-ART samples were available. Treatment was received in the United States of America by all participants with HIV. Cryopreserved samples of about 0.9-11 million PBMC were thawed and washed before DNA extraction. At the time of the earliest PBMC sample, participants with HIV were aged between roughly 20 and 55 years. Each participant contributed PBMC samples from 1-4 timepoints before ART initiation and 2-8 timepoints after ART initiation, with a median of 7 samples. For every participant, serial HIV viral load, CD4+ T-cell count, ART history and demographic data were obtained. Using a Qiagen kit on a QIAcube, genomic DNA was extracted from unsorted PBMC, with samples processed in batches of 12. There are 14 amino acids in the CDR3, from cysteine to phenylalanine inclusive. Only the CDR3 DNA stays, 42 bases, in frame from base 1. V has 5 bases trimmed and J has 4 bases trimmed; junction bases matching no gene number 5. The germline V gene (reference sequence) provides CDR1 LNHDA and CDR2 SQIVND.

The receptor comes from a woman aged 25 to 39 with HIV. The rearranged chain carries TRBV19 and TRBJ2-5; 9 of the junction bases match TRBD2. The sequences come from unsorted PBMCs, collected 0.2 years after starting antiretroviral therapy. The CDR3 protein sequence reads: CASSERGVRETQYF. DNA sequence: TGTGCCAGTAGTGAGCGGGGGGTCCGAGAGACCCAGTACTTC. The reference TRBV19 and TRBJ2-5 proteins fill in what lies around the CDR3, so the full variable domain reads DGGITQSPKYLFRKEGQNVTLSCEQNLNHDAMYWYRQDPGQGLRLIYYSQIVNDFQKGDIAEGYSVSREKKESFPLTVTSAQKNPTAFYLCASSERGVRETQYFGPGTRLLVL.